The 12 T cell receptor beta chains below were found in one sample sequenced in a study of neurological immune-mediated disorders. Using its own MiXCR run on the 5' RACE reads, TCRdb lists one record per CDR3 protein. This table holds roughly 45,000 distinct CDR3 sequences, approximately 3% found once. The material sequenced was PBMCs. The receptors derive from a woman aged 45-60 years with multiple sclerosis.

In the case of this clonotype: This sequence may be a read error, since a much larger clone differs from it by one base. The chain uses TRBV5-1 and TRBJ2-7, with 8 bases fitting TRBD2. The CDR3 sequence is 14 residues long. Germline assignment: CDR1 SGHRS and CDR2 YFSETQ. The DNA of the CDR3 is TGCGCCAGCAGCTCTAGCGGGCTCTCCTACGCGCAGTACTTC. This translates into CASSSSGLSYAQYF.

This clonotype was counted at least ten times. The rearrangement uses TRBV20-1 and TRBJ2-4, with D maybe TRBD2 (7 bases). This CDR3 has 19 amino acids. V lost 5 bases and J 2 bases, leaving 28 bases between the germline ends. Germline CDR1 DFQATT, CDR2 SNEGSKA (reference sequence). The CDR3 is CSARRGGAPGLEPKNIQYF. CDR3 DNA: TGCAGTGCTCGGAGGGGGGGCGCCCCGGGACTTGAGCCCAAAAACATTCAGTACTTC.

This clonotype occurred many times. This chain links TRBV10-3 with TRBJ2-7; D is possibly TRBD1 or TRBD2 (6 bases each). Trimming removed 4 bases from V and 6 bases from J, with 16 bases in between. In germline, CDR1 is ENHRY, CDR2 SYGVKD. This CDR3 contains 14 residues. This CDR3 reads CAISATRGDIEQYF. In nucleotides, the CDR3 is TGTGCCATCAGTGCCACTAGGGGGGACATCGAGCAGTACTTC.

In this sample, this clonotype turned up many times. This chain connects TRBV20-1 to TRBJ2-5, with D uncertain. Per the germline V gene, CDR1 is DFQATT and CDR2 is SNEGSKA (reference sequence). CDR3 length: 12 residues. Between the trimmed V and J ends, which lost 3 bases and 0 bases, there was a span of 5 bases. This CDR3 reads CSARTDQETQYF. The CDR3 nucleotides are TGCAGTGCTAGGACGGACCAAGAGACCCAGTACTTC.

This clonotype came up many times. The V gene is TRBV9, the J gene TRBJ2-1; perhaps TRBD2 as D (5 bases). The V and J ends lost 4 bases and 6 bases respectively, with 17 bases between them. The CDR3 runs 15 residues. Per germline, CDR1 SGDLS and CDR2 YYNGEE. The CDR3 bases are TGTGCCAGCAGCCAAAGCGGAAGACCCTTCAATGAGCAGTTCTTC. Translation: CASSQSGRPFNEQFF.

This clonotype has a count of ten or more. The chain employs TRBV20-1 and TRBJ2-2; D uncertain. This CDR3 contains 13 residues. Germline-derived CDR1 and CDR2 are DFQATT and SNEGSKA (reference sequence). V was clipped by 0 bases and J by 6 bases, with 8 bases between them. CDR3 residues: CSARDGIPGELFF. The DNA for the CDR3 is TGCAGTGCTAGAGATGGGATTCCCGGGGAGCTGTTTTTT.

This clonotype was observed at least ten times. The chain has TRBV21-1 and TRBJ2-6; the tabulated D call, TRBD1, remains unverified against the DNA. TRBV21-1 is a recognized pseudogene. This CDR3 has 19 amino acids. Here the CDR3 DNA reads TGTGCCAGCAGCAAAGTAGTTCAGGGTATAATGCTCGGGGCCAACGTCCTGACTTTC. Translating gives CASSKVVQGIMLGANVLTF.

This clonotype was seen many times. The rearrangement joins TRBV18 to TRBJ2-2; D is possibly TRBD1 (5 bases). CDR1 and CDR2 from the germline V gene are KGHSH and LQKENI. V was trimmed by 2 bases and J by 1 base, leaving 8 bases between them. CDR3 size: 15 residues. CDR3 coding DNA: TGTGCCAGCTCACCAGGACAATGGAACACCGGGGAGCTGTTTTTT. This codes for CASSPGQWNTGELFF. Complete variable domain (other parts from reference TRBV18 and TRBJ2-2): NAGVMQNPRHLVRRRGQEARLRCSPMKGHSHVYWYRQLPEEGLKFMVYLQKENIIDESGMPKERFSAEFPKEGPSILRIQQVVRGDSAAYFCASSPGQWNTGELFFGEGSRLTVL.

The gene calls are TRBV29-1 and TRBJ2-4; D gene unclear. The V end lost 6 bases, the J end lost 0 bases, and 15 bases lay between the germline ends. CDR1 and CDR2 (germline): SQVTM, ANQGSEA. The CDR3 spans 15 residues. The CDR3 region is CSVAKAGGAKNIQYF. In DNA form, the CDR3 reads TGCAGCGTGGCGAAGGCTGGTGGAGCCAAAAACATTCAGTACTTC.

This clonotype appeared many times. This chain links TRBV15 with TRBJ2-4, with D perhaps TRBD2 (5 bases). The length of the CDR3 is 16 residues. V lost 5 bases and J lost 5, with 19 bases in between. Germline loops: CDR1 LNHNV, CDR2 YYDKDF (reference sequence). CDR3 region: CATSLTFQAGENIQYF. CDR3 bases: TGTGCCACCAGCCTCACCTTCCAGGCCGGGGAAAACATTCAGTACTTC.

At least ten counts were recorded for this clonotype. The chain employs TRBV18 and TRBJ2-3; 10 nucleotides agree with TRBD1. CDR3 length: 16 amino acids. The V and J ends lost 0 bases and 9 bases, in that order; junction bases with no gene match: 9. The germline V gene encodes CDR1 KGHSH and CDR2 LQKENI. In DNA form, the CDR3 reads TGTGCCAGCTCACCACCCGGGACAGGGGCCACTCGGACGCAGTATTTT. Protein: CASSPPGTGATRTQYF.

As to this clonotype: It may be a read error: a sequence one base away is much more abundant. CDR3 in amino acids: CSSSHGTSSNQPQHF. For the CDR3, the DNA is TGTTCCAGCAGTCACGGGACCTCTAGCAATCAGCCCCAGCATTTT. V is TRBV2 and J is TRBJ1-5; D possibly corresponds to TRBD1 (5 bases). The CDR3 spans 15 residues. The germline gives CDR1 SNHLY, CDR2 FYNNEI.